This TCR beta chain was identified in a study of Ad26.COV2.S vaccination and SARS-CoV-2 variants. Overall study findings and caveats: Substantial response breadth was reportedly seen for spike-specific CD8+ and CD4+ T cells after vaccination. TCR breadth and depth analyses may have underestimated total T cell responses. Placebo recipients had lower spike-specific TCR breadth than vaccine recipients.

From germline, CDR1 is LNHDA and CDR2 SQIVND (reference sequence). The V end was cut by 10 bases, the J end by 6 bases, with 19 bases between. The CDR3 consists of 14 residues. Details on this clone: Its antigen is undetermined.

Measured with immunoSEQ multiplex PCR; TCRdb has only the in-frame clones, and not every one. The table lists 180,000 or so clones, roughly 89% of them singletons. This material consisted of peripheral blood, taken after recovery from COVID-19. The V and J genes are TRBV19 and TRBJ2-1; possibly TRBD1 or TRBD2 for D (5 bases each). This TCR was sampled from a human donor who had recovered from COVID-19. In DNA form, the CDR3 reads TGTGCCACTACCGGGACGGTGGAGTCCAATGAGCAGTTCTTC. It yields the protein CATTGTVESNEQFF.